A selection of T cell receptor beta chains follows, all from one sample in a study of blood T cell repertoires in COVID-19. Data came from immunoSEQ multiplex PCR; TCRdb stores just in-frame clones and leaves some out. Of some 80,000 clones in the sample, 86% were seen once. Sequencing was done on a sample of peripheral blood. The receptors were sampled from a human donor in a cohort sampled during active COVID-19. The CDR3 runs from the conserved cysteine through the conserved F or W. Each record gives: V gene, J gene, D gene, clone size, CDR3 DNA, CDR3 protein. The D gene is left open where the match is weak. Some rows mark clone size as missing; the rest say once, few, many or name a class of expanded clone.

V gene: TRBV29-1
J gene: TRBJ2-1
D gene: .
clone size: .
CDR3 DNA: TGCAGCGTTCTGCCCCAAACTCACAATGAGCAGTTCTTC
CDR3 protein: CSVLPQTHNEQFF

V gene: TRBV15
J gene: TRBJ2-3
D gene: .
clone size: .
CDR3 DNA: TGTGCCACCAGCAGAGGGACTGAAGCTAGCACAGATACGCAGTATTTT
CDR3 protein: CATSRGTEASTDTQYF

V gene: TRBV11-3
J gene: TRBJ2-1
D gene: TRBD2
clone size: few
CDR3 DNA: TGTGCCAGCAGCTTAGGTGAGATAGCGGGGTATGAGCAGTTCTTC
CDR3 protein: CASSLGEIAGYEQFF

V gene: TRBV28
J gene: TRBJ1-4
D gene: TRBD1
clone size: .
CDR3 DNA: TGTGCCACCGGACAGGGAAGGGATGAAAAACTGTTTTTT
CDR3 protein: CATGQGRDEKLFF

V gene: TRBV9
J gene: TRBJ2-3
D gene: .
clone size: once
CDR3 DNA: TGTGCCAGCAGCTTACTGGGCACAGATACGCAGTATTTT
CDR3 protein: CASSLLGTDTQYF

V gene: TRBV10-3
J gene: TRBJ2-2
D gene: .
clone size: .
CDR3 DNA: TGTGCCATCAGTGAGCCCAGGGGATCCGGGGAGCTGTTTTTT
CDR3 protein: CAISEPRGSGELFF

V gene: TRBV7-6
J gene: TRBJ2-5
D gene: .
clone size: .
CDR3 DNA: TGTGCCAGCAGCTTCGGGACATTCCAAGAGACCCAGTACTTC
CDR3 protein: CASSFGTFQETQYF

V gene: TRBV29-1
J gene: TRBJ1-4
D gene: .
clone size: .
CDR3 DNA: TGCAGCGGGGGGGGAGATGAAAAACTGTTTTTT
CDR3 protein: CSGGGDEKLFF

V gene: TRBV2
J gene: TRBJ1-5
D gene: TRBD1
clone size: .
CDR3 DNA: TGTGCCAGCATGCGGGACAGGGTATATAGCAATCAGCCCCAGCATTTT
CDR3 protein: CASMRDRVYSNQPQHF

V gene: TRBV27
J gene: TRBJ2-3
D gene: TRBD1
clone size: .
CDR3 DNA: TGTGCCAGCAGTCGACAGGGTGTAGATACGCAGTATTTT
CDR3 protein: CASSRQGVDTQYF

V gene: TRBV5-6
J gene: TRBJ1-1
D gene: .
clone size: once
CDR3 DNA: TGTGCCAGCAGCTTGGGTGGGAGGAACACTGAAGCTTTCTTT
CDR3 protein: CASSLGGRNTEAFF

V gene: TRBV10-3
J gene: TRBJ2-1
D gene: .
clone size: .
CDR3 DNA: TGTGCCATCAGCCTTCAGGGGCTCAATCTAGCCAATGAGCAGTTCTTC
CDR3 protein: CAISLQGLNLANEQFF

V gene: TRBV28
J gene: TRBJ1-2
D gene: .
clone size: .
CDR3 DNA: TGTGCCAGCAAGGGGGGGGACGTGGACTTCTTCGCGGAAGGCTACACCTTC
CDR3 protein: CASKGGDVDFFAEGYTF

V gene: TRBV3-1/TRBV3-2
J gene: TRBJ1-2
D gene: .
clone size: .
CDR3 DNA: TGTGCCAGCAGCCAACCTACACGCCAGGGGAGAGGCTACACCTTC
CDR3 protein: CASSQPTRQGRGYTF

V gene: TRBV5-1
J gene: TRBJ1-1
D gene: TRBD1
clone size: few
CDR3 DNA: TGCGCCAGCAGCCAACAACAGGGGGCCTCAAGGAATGAAGCTTTCTTT
CDR3 protein: CASSQQQGASRNEAFF

V gene: TRBV28
J gene: TRBJ1-2
D gene: .
clone size: .
CDR3 DNA: TGTGCCAGCAGTTCTCGTCGGAGGCGAGGCTATGGCTACACCTTC
CDR3 protein: CASSSRRRRGYGYTF

V gene: TRBV7-2
J gene: TRBJ1-1
D gene: TRBD1
clone size: .
CDR3 DNA: TGTGCCAGCAGCTTGGGCAGTGCAGGGGGCGATGAAGCTTTCTTT
CDR3 protein: CASSLGSAGGDEAFF

V gene: TRBV10-2
J gene: TRBJ2-1
D gene: TRBD1
clone size: .
CDR3 DNA: TGCGCCACCCACGCCGGGACAGGGGGTGAGCAGTTCTTC
CDR3 protein: CATHAGTGGEQFF

V gene: TRBV12-5
J gene: TRBJ1-5
D gene: .
clone size: .
CDR3 DNA: TGTGCTAGTGCGTCAACAGCCCGCAATCAGCCCCAGCATTTT
CDR3 protein: CASASTARNQPQHF

V gene: TRBV5-1
J gene: TRBJ2-7
D gene: TRBD1
clone size: .
CDR3 DNA: TGCGCCAGCAGTCTAGGACAGGGGAATACCTACGAGCAGTACTTC
CDR3 protein: CASSLGQGNTYEQYF

V gene: TRBV19
J gene: TRBJ2-4
D gene: TRBD1
clone size: .
CDR3 DNA: TGTGCCAGTACCCCCACTGGGACAGCGGCCAAAAACATTCAGTACTTC
CDR3 protein: CASTPTGTAAKNIQYF

V gene: TRBV5-1
J gene: TRBJ1-1
D gene: .
clone size: .
CDR3 DNA: TGCGCCAGCAGCTTGGGGAGCATGAACACTGAAGCTTTCTTT
CDR3 protein: CASSLGSMNTEAFF

V gene: TRBV7-9
J gene: TRBJ1-1
D gene: TRBD1
clone size: .
CDR3 DNA: TGTGCCAGCAGTTTGCAGGGGGGAACTGAAGCTTTCTTT
CDR3 protein: CASSLQGGTEAFF

V gene: TRBV3-1/TRBV3-2
J gene: TRBJ2-7
D gene: TRBD1
clone size: .
CDR3 DNA: TGTGCCAGCAGCCGGGACAGGGTAAATACAGGGGAGCAGTACTTC
CDR3 protein: CASSRDRVNTGEQYF

V gene: TRBV9
J gene: TRBJ1-2
D gene: TRBD1
clone size: once
CDR3 DNA: TGTGCCAGCAGCGTAACTTTCGGACAGGGCGACTATGGCTACACCTTC
CDR3 protein: CASSVTFGQGDYGYTF

V gene: TRBV4-3
J gene: TRBJ2-2
D gene: TRBD1
clone size: .
CDR3 DNA: TGCGCCAGCAGCCAAGAACAGGGGCGAAACACCGGGGAGCTGTTTTTT
CDR3 protein: CASSQEQGRNTGELFF

V gene: TRBV30
J gene: TRBJ2-1
D gene: TRBD1
clone size: .
CDR3 DNA: TGTGCCTGGAGTGTAGGGGCAGGGGGTTTATACAATGAGCAGTTCTTC
CDR3 protein: CAWSVGAGGLYNEQFF

V gene: TRBV5-6
J gene: TRBJ2-7
D gene: .
clone size: once
CDR3 DNA: TGTGCCAGCAGCTCCTCGGAACAGGGGGGGTACGAGCAGTACTTC
CDR3 protein: CASSSSEQGGYEQYF

V gene: TRBV4-1
J gene: TRBJ1-4
D gene: TRBD1
clone size: .
CDR3 DNA: TGCGCCAGCAGCCAAACGGGGGACAGTACTAATGAAAAACTGTTTTTT
CDR3 protein: CASSQTGDSTNEKLFF

V gene: TRBV19
J gene: TRBJ1-5
D gene: TRBD1
clone size: .
CDR3 DNA: TGTGCCAGTAGGGGGACAGGGGGCATCTTAGAGCCCCAGCATTTT
CDR3 protein: CASRGTGGILEPQHF

V gene: TRBV3-1/TRBV3-2
J gene: TRBJ2-3
D gene: TRBD2
clone size: once
CDR3 DNA: TGTGCCAGCAGCCTTCACACTAGCGGGGGGGCAGATACGCAGTATTTT
CDR3 protein: CASSLHTSGGADTQYF

V gene: TRBV12-3/TRBV12-4
J gene: TRBJ2-1
D gene: .
clone size: .
CDR3 DNA: TGTGCCAGCAGTTTAGGAGGAGGGACTGAGCAGTTCTTC
CDR3 protein: CASSLGGGTEQFF

V gene: TRBV28
J gene: TRBJ2-6
D gene: .
clone size: few
CDR3 DNA: TGTGCCAGCAGGCGCTACTGGCTGCGGGGGCGGGATGGGGCCAACGTCCTGACTTTC
CDR3 protein: CASRRYWLRGRDGANVLTF

V gene: TRBV5-1
J gene: TRBJ1-1
D gene: .
clone size: .
CDR3 DNA: TGCGCCAGCAGCTTCGGAGGATTGAACACTGAAGCTTTCTTT
CDR3 protein: CASSFGGLNTEAFF

V gene: TRBV7-3
J gene: TRBJ2-1
D gene: TRBD2
clone size: once
CDR3 DNA: TGTGCCAGCAGCACAGTTAGCGGGAGGGACGAGCGGAATGAGCAGTTCTTC
CDR3 protein: CASSTVSGRDERNEQFF

V gene: TRBV7-9
J gene: TRBJ2-5
D gene: TRBD2
clone size: once
CDR3 DNA: TGTGCCAGCAGCTTAGAACTAGCGGGATCACAGACCCAGTACTTC
CDR3 protein: CASSLELAGSQTQYF

V gene: TRBV5-4
J gene: TRBJ2-7
D gene: TRBD2
clone size: .
CDR3 DNA: TGTGCCAGCAGGATACCCGGGACTAGCTCCTACGAGCAGTACTTC
CDR3 protein: CASRIPGTSSYEQYF

V gene: TRBV10-3
J gene: TRBJ2-5
D gene: TRBD2
clone size: once
CDR3 DNA: TGTGCCATCAGTGAGGCGGGAGGGCAAGAGACCCAGTACTTC
CDR3 protein: CAISEAGGQETQYF

V gene: TRBV7-2
J gene: TRBJ1-5
D gene: .
clone size: few
CDR3 DNA: TGTGCCAGCAGCACCAATGCGGCAATCAGCCCCCAGCATTTT
CDR3 protein: CASSTNAAISPQHF

V gene: TRBV9
J gene: TRBJ2-1
D gene: TRBD2
clone size: .
CDR3 DNA: TGTGCCAGCAGCGAGAGGACTAGCTTGTCCTACAATGAGCAGTTCTTC
CDR3 protein: CASSERTSLSYNEQFF

V gene: TRBV27
J gene: TRBJ1-2
D gene: .
clone size: .
CDR3 DNA: TGTGCCAGCAGGGATCCCACCTGGGCTGGCTACACCTTC
CDR3 protein: CASRDPTWAGYTF

V gene: TRBV6-2/TRBV6-3
J gene: TRBJ2-5
D gene: TRBD1
clone size: .
CDR3 DNA: TGTGCCAGCAGTTACTCCCCTGGACAGGGTTCAGAGACCCAGTACTTC
CDR3 protein: CASSYSPGQGSETQYF

V gene: TRBV9
J gene: TRBJ2-2
D gene: TRBD2
clone size: .
CDR3 DNA: TGTGCCAGCAGAGGTACTAGCGGGGGACGAACGGGCGCCGGGGAGCTGTTTTTT
CDR3 protein: CASRGTSGGRTGAGELFF

V gene: TRBV5-6
J gene: TRBJ2-5
D gene: TRBD2
clone size: once
CDR3 DNA: TGTGCCAGCAGGGTTAGCGGGGGGTACCAAGAGACCCAGTACTTC
CDR3 protein: CASRVSGGYQETQYF

V gene: TRBV4-1
J gene: TRBJ1-4
D gene: .
clone size: .
CDR3 DNA: TGCGCCAGCAGCCAAGAACAGGTTAGTCCAGAACTGTTTTTT
CDR3 protein: CASSQEQVSPELFF

V gene: TRBV20-1
J gene: TRBJ2-7
D gene: TRBD1
clone size: .
CDR3 DNA: TGCAGTGCCGACAGGGACTACGAGCAGTACTTC
CDR3 protein: CSADRDYEQYF

V gene: TRBV2
J gene: TRBJ2-7
D gene: .
clone size: .
CDR3 DNA: TGTGCCAGCAACCCCTACTCCTACGAGCAGTACTTC
CDR3 protein: CASNPYSYEQYF